Reported below is one TCR beta chain. Antigen unknown. This sample stems from a study of resident and recirculating memory T cells in vitiligo. Turning to the study itself: Shave-biopsy epidermis from lesional and nonlesional skin was sequenced alongside PBMCs. The samples were homogenized without cell sorting before genomic DNA extraction.

Trimming removed 4 bases from V and 5 bases from J, with 6 bases in between. From germline, CDR1 is SGHNT and CDR2 YYREEE (reference sequence). CDR3 size: 12 residues. Measured with immunoSEQ multiplex PCR; TCRdb has only the in-frame clones, and not every one. The data contain 55,000 to 75,000 clones, approximately 90% of them singletons. Study results and limitations: TCR sequences were not conserved across biopsy sites or patients.

The sample comprised blood. V gene TRBV5-4 combines with J gene TRBJ2-2; D uncertain. The origin of this receptor is a male donor with vitiligo. DNA of the CDR3: TGTGCCAGCAGCGTAGATACCGGGGAGCTGTTTTTT. It specifies CASSVDTGELFF.